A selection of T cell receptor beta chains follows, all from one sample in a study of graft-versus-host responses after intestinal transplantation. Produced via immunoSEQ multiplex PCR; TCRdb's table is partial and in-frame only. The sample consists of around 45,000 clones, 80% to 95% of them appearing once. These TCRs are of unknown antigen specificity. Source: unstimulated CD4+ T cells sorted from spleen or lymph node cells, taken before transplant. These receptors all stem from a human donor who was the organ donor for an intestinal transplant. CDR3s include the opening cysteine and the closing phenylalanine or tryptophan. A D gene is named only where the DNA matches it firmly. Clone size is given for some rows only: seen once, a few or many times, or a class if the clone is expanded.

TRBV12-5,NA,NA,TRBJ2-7,TGTGCTAGTGGTTTGGCCCGGTCAAGGCTCTACGAGCAGTACTTC,CASGLARSRLYEQYF
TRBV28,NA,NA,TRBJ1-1,TGTGCCAGCTACCCAGCTTTCTACACTGAAGCTTTCTTT,CASYPAFYTEAFF
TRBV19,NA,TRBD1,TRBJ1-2,TGTGCCAGTAGTATACGGACAGGGGACTATGGCTACACCTTC,CASSIRTGDYGYTF
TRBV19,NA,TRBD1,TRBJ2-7,TGTGCCAGTAGTAGGACAGGGTACGAGCAGTACTTC,CASSRTGYEQYF
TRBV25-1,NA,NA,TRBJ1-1,TGTGCCAGCAGTGAATTGGGGAACACTGAAGCTTTCTTT,CASSELGNTEAFF
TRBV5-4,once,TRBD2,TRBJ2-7,TGTGCCAGCAGCCAAGAAGAAGGGTCCCTAGCGGGAGCTACCTACGAGCAGTACTTC,CASSQEEGSLAGATYEQYF
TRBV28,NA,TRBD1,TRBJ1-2,TGTGCCAGCAGCCAGGGACAGTTCTATGGCTACACCTTC,CASSQGQFYGYTF
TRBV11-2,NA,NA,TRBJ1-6,TGTGCCAGCAGCTTAGGACAGACCTATAATTCACCCCTCCACTTT,CASSLGQTYNSPLHF
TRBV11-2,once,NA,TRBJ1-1,TGTGCCAGCAGCTTAGGCCAGCTCACTGAAGCTTTCTTT,CASSLGQLTEAFF
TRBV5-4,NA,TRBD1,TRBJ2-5,TGTGCCAGCAGCTCACCCGGGACAGGGGGCGCAGGGGGAGAGACCCAGTACTTC,CASSSPGTGGAGGETQYF